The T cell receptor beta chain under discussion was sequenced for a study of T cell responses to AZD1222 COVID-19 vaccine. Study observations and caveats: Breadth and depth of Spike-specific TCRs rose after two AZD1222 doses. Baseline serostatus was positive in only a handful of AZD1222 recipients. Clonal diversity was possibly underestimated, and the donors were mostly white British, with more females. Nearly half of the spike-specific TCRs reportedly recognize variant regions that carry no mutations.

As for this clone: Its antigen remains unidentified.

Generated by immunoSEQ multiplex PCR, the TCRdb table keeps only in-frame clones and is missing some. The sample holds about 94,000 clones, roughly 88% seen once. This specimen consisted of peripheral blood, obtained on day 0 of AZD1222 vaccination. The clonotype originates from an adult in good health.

The CDR3 DNA sequence: TGTGCCACCGGGACAGGGGCGCGCAATCAGCCCCAGCATTTT. Amino acid sequence: CATGTGARNQPQHF. This chain connects TRBV25-1 to TRBJ1-5, with TRBD1 matching 10 bases. Germline loops: CDR1 MGHDK, CDR2 SYGVNS. There are 14 residues in the CDR3. With V trimmed by 10 bases and J by 2 bases, 5 bases remained unmatched.